The next 4 T cell receptor beta chains were all read from a single sample in a study of cytomegalovirus exposure and HLA in healthy donors. Method: immunoSEQ multiplex PCR; TCRdb's copy keeps in-frame clones and lacks some. Of 90,000 to 100,000 clones listed, 70% to 90% are singletons. Sequenced: PBMCs. The receptors here all came from a woman in her thirties in good health and CMV-seronegative.

The rearrangement links TRBV27 to TRBJ2-6; D gene uncertain. CDR3 length: 15 residues. The germline V and J ends were trimmed by 4 bases and 0 bases, with 7 bases remaining between them. Germline CDR1 is MNHEY and CDR2 is SMNVEV (reference sequence). CDR3 DNA sequence: TGTGCCAGCAGTTCCGTATACTCTGGGGCCAACGTCCTGACTTTC. Translation gives CASSSVYSGANVLTF.

The V and J genes are TRBV5-6 and TRBJ2-7, with D tentatively TRBD2 (5 bases). This CDR3 region has 14 residues. The V gene's germline CDR1 is SGHDT and CDR2 YYEEEE. V lost 0 bases, J lost 7 bases, and 14 bases lay in between. This CDR3 is CASSLGVSQREQYF. CDR3 nucleotide sequence: TGTGCCAGCAGCTTGGGTGTCTCGCAGCGGGAGCAGTACTTC.

The chain uses TRBV25-1 and TRBJ2-1; 8 bases agree with TRBD2. The ends lost 1 base at V and 3 bases at J; junction bases unmatched: 5. This CDR3 is built from 16 residues. From germline, CDR1 is MGHDK and CDR2 SYGVNS. The CDR3 here is CASSELGSGDYNEQFF. CDR3 in DNA: TGTGCCAGCAGTGAATTGGGTAGCGGGGACTACAATGAGCAGTTCTTC.

This clone was observed a single time. V is TRBV11-3 and J is TRBJ2-5, with TRBD1 matching over 9 bases. Per the germline V gene, CDR1 is SGHNT and CDR2 is YENEEA. V lost 5 bases and J lost 2; bases outside the gene matches: 6. This CDR3 has 15 residues. CDR3 sequence: CASSRQGGPQETQYF. Here the CDR3 DNA reads TGTGCCAGCAGCCGACAGGGGGGCCCTCAAGAGACCCAGTACTTC.